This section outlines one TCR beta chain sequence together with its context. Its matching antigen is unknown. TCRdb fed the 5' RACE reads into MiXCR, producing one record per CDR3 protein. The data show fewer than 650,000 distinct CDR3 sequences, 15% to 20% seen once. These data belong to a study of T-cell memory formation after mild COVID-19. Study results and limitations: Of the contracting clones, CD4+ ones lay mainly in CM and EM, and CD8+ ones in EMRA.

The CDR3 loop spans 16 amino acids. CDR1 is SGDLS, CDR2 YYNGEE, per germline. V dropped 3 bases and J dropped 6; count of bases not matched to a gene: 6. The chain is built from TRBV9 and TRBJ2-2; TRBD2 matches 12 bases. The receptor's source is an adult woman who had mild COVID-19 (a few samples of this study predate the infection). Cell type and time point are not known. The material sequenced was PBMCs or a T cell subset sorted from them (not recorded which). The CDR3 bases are TGTGCCAGCAGCGCCTTACTAGCGGGGGGTGCCGGGGAGCTGTTTTTT. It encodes CASSALLAGGAGELFF.